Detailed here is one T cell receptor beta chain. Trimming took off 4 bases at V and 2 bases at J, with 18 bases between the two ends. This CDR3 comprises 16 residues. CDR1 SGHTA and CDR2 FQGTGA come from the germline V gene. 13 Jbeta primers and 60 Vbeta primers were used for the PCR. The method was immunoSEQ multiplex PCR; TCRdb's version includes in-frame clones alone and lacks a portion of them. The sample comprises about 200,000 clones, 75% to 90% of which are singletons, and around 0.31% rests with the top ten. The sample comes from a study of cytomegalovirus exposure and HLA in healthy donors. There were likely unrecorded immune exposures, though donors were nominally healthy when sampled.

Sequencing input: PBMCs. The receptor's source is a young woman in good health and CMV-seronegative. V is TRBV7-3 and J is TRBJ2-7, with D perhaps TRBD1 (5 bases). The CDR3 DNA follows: TGTGCCAGCAGCTCCAGGGCGCAGCTTTTACCCTACGAGCAGTACTTC. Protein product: CASSSRAQLLPYEQYF.